The 11 T cell receptor beta chains presented below share a single source sample, sequenced in a study of identical twins. Each CDR3 protein gets one entry after TCRdb re-called the 5' RACE reads with MiXCR. The data contain more than 650,000 distinct CDR3 sequences, approximately 6.1% of them singletons. Specimen: naive T cells sorted from blood. These receptors were obtained from a man aged 18-30 years in good health.

This clonotype was seen ten or more times. This rearrangement joins TRBV5-1 to TRBJ1-5; D is uncertain. V was trimmed by 0 bases and J by 5 bases, leaving 6 bases between them. Germline CDR1 SGHRS, CDR2 YFSETQ. CDR3 length equals 13 residues. CDR3 amino acids: CASSLEAHQPQHF. CDR3 nucleotide sequence: TGCGCCAGCAGCTTGGAGGCGCATCAGCCCCAGCATTTT. Based on the CDR3 plus reference TRBV5-1 and TRBJ1-5, the full variable domain is KAGVTQTPRYLIKTRGQQVTLSCSPISGHRSVSWYQQTPGQGLQFLFEYFSETQRNKGNFPGRFSGRQFSNSRSEMNVSTLELGDSALYLCASSLEAHQPQHFGDGTRLSIL.

V and J are TRBV6-5 and TRBJ2-3; TRBD1 is a possible D gene (6 bases). The germline CDR1 and CDR2 sequences are MNHEY and SVGAGI. V was trimmed by 0 bases and J by 3 bases, leaving 16 bases between them. The CDR3 consists of 17 residues. CDR3 loop: CASSYSGAGVGTDTQYF. CDR3 DNA sequence: TGTGCCAGCAGTTACTCGGGCGCAGGGGTGGGTACAGATACGCAGTATTTT.

This clonotype was counted ten times or more. The chain carries TRBV27 and TRBJ2-7, with a tentative D call TRBD1 (5 bases). Germline CDR1 reads MNHEY; CDR2 reads SMNVEV (reference sequence). The CDR3 contains 13 residues. V was shortened by 5 bases and J by 6 bases, with 14 bases between the two germline ends. CDR3 sequence reads: CASSAYLRAEQYF. As DNA, the CDR3 is TGTGCCAGCAGTGCCTACCTCAGGGCCGAGCAGTACTTC.

CDR3 in DNA: TGTGCCAGCAGCTTGGCCGGACCGACCCTCGGGAGAGCCGGGGAGCTGTTTTTT. Protein: CASSLAGPTLGRAGELFF. The chain has TRBV5-4 and TRBJ2-2; weak D call: TRBD2 (6 bases). The V end lost 0 bases, the J end lost 6 bases, and 21 bases lay between the germline ends. CDR1 and CDR2 from the germline V gene are SGHNT and YYREEE (reference sequence). The CDR3 extends over 18 amino acids. Full variable domain (rest looked up from reference TRBV5-4 and TRBJ2-2): ETGVTQSPTHLIKTRGQQVTLRCSSQSGHNTVSWYQQALGQGPQFIFQYYREEENGRGNFPPRFSGLQFPNYSSELNVNALELDDSALYLCASSLAGPTLGRAGELFFGEGSRLTVL.

This clonotype came up many times. The gene calls are TRBV20-1 and TRBJ2-7; D is perhaps TRBD2 (5 bases). Trimming took off 3 bases at V and 0 bases at J, with 9 bases between the two ends. Per the germline V gene, CDR1 is DFQATT and CDR2 is SNEGSKA (reference sequence). The CDR3 consists of 13 residues. This CDR3 reads CSASSVSSYEQYV. The CDR3 DNA reads TGCAGTGCTAGTAGCGTCAGCTCCTACGAGCAGTACGTC.

Ten or more counts support this clonotype. The rearrangement uses TRBV20-1 and TRBJ2-5, with 10 bases lining up with TRBD2. V dropped 2 bases and J dropped 5; count of bases not matched to a gene: 5. Germline lookup yields CDR1 DFQATT and CDR2 SNEGSKA (reference sequence). CDR3 length: 14 amino acids. In DNA form, the CDR3 reads TGCAGTGCTAGACCTACGACTAGCGGGGAGACCCAGTACTTC. It codes for CSARPTTSGETQYF.

This clonotype has a handful of counts. Compared with germline, one end of the junction differs, possibly owing to a read error. This chain connects TRBV11-1 to TRBJ2-3; 9 bases are shared with TRBD2. This CDR3 is built from 12 residues. Germline V gene data show CDR1 as SGHAT and CDR2 as FQDESV (reference sequence). CDR3 residues: CASSLRTSASTF. The DNA of the CDR3 is TGTGCCAGCAGCTTGAGGACTAGCGCTTCGACTTTT.

This clonotype was seen ten or more times. The V gene is TRBV12-3 or TRBV12-4, the J gene TRBJ1-5, with D possibly matching TRBD1 (5 bases). The CDR3 has 15 residues. Between the trimmed V and J ends, which lost 6 bases and 3 bases, there was a span of 15 bases. In DNA form, the CDR3 reads TGTGCCAGCAGCCAAAGAAGACAGTCCAATCAGCCCCAGCATTTT. This encodes CASSQRRQSNQPQHF.

The J gene is TRBJ2-6, the V gene TRBV7-9; tentative D call: TRBD2 (6 bases). CDR3 size: 17 residues. CDR1 and CDR2 (germline): SEHNR, FQNEAQ (reference sequence). V lost 6 bases and J lost 2, with 17 bases in between. The CDR3 DNA is TGTGCCAGCAGGCTAGCGCCCAGTGTTACTGGGGCCAACGTCCTGACTTTC. Translation: CASRLAPSVTGANVLTF.

This clonotype was detected only a few times. The chain links TRBV12-3 or TRBV12-4 to TRBJ2-2; TRBD2 matches 11 bases. J was trimmed by 3 bases and V by 7 bases; bases with no gene match: 4. This CDR3 has 15 amino acids. Here the CDR3 reads CASTRLAGYTGELFF. DNA for the CDR3: TGTGCCAGCACGAGACTAGCGGGATACACCGGGGAGCTGTTTTTT.

This chain links TRBV7-9 with TRBJ2-7, with a weak D call TRBD2 (6 bases). CDR3 length: 13 amino acids. The germline V gene has CDR1 SEHNR and CDR2 FQNEAQ (reference sequence). Between the trimmed V and J ends, which lost 4 bases and 5 bases, there was a span of 12 bases. This chain's CDR3 is CASSSGRSNEQYF. The CDR3 bases are TGTGCCAGCAGCTCCGGGAGAAGCAACGAGCAGTACTTC.